The 21 T cell receptor beta chains listed next were all sequenced from one sample in a study of T-cell reconstitution after alpha-beta-depleted transplantation in children. The TCRbeta library was prepared with unique molecular identifiers. TCRdb itself ran the PCR reads through MiXCR, one entry per CDR3 protein. The table records a few hundred thousand distinct CDR3 sequences, about an eighth of them present only once. Sequencing was performed on PBMCs, taken from the stem cell graft. Every receptor here comes from a human donor who donated a stem cell graft to a child with Fanconi anemia.

This clonotype has just a few counts. The chain is built from TRBV5-1 and TRBJ2-5, with D uncertain. The CDR3 totals 13 residues. Trimming pared 6 bases from V and 4 bases from J, leaving 13 bases between. Germline CDR1 is SGHRS and CDR2 is YFSETQ. CDR3 residues: CASTQTPIETQYF. CDR3 nucleotide sequence: TGCGCCAGCACACAGACACCCATAGAGACCCAGTACTTC.

This clonotype has more than one count but fewer than ten. The chain recombines TRBV29-1 with TRBJ1-2, with TRBD1 as a possible D gene (5 bases). Between the trimmed V and J ends, which lost 4 bases and 3 bases, there was a span of 15 bases. Germline loops: CDR1 SQVTM, CDR2 ANQGSEA. The CDR3 covers 14 residues. This CDR3 reads CSVVTKGTDYGYTF. The CDR3 DNA sequence: TGCAGCGTTGTTACGAAAGGGACGGACTATGGCTACACCTTC.

This clonotype was seen repeatedly, ten times or more. The chain recombines TRBV27 with TRBJ2-3; 7 bases fit TRBD2. CDR1 is MNHEY and CDR2 is SMNVEV in the germline V gene (reference sequence). The CDR3 has 17 residues. Trimming cost V 5 bases and J 6 bases; bases outside gene matches: 17. The CDR3, as DNA: TGTGCCAGCAGTCTTACTTGGAGCAGCGGGGTGGAGGATACGCAGTATTTT. Translating it yields CASSLTWSSGVEDTQYF.

This clonotype was observed many times. The V call is TRBV5-1, the J call TRBJ1-4, with 9 positions matching TRBD1. CDR1 and CDR2 from the germline V gene are SGHRS and YFSETQ. This CDR3 has 15 residues. V gave up 3 bases and J gave up 8 bases; unmatched junction bases: 8. The CDR3 DNA reads as TGCGCCAGCAGCTCCACCGGGACAGGGAAAGAAAAACTGTTTTTT. Translated, it gives CASSSTGTGKEKLFF. The full variable domain, in which reference TRBV5-1 and TRBJ1-4 provide the parts outside the CDR3, is KAGVTQTPRYLIKTRGQQVTLSCSPISGHRSVSWYQQTPGQGLQFLFEYFSETQRNKGNFPGRFSGRQFSNSRSEMNVSTLELGDSALYLCASSSTGTGKEKLFFGSGTQLSVL.

This clonotype has only a few counts. The chain combines TRBV12-3 or TRBV12-4 with TRBJ2-2, with D possibly being TRBD2 (5 bases). This CDR3 region has 15 residues. The ends were cut back, 6 bases at V and 0 bases at J, with 11 bases in the middle. As DNA, the CDR3 is TGTGCCAGCAGAGAGGGAAGGTCGAACACCGGGGAGCTGTTTTTT. It specifies CASREGRSNTGELFF.

In DNA form, the CDR3 reads TGTGCCAGCAGCTTCCGGGAGGGTGAAGCTTTCTTT. Encoded protein: CASSFREGEAFF. V and J are TRBV7-2 and TRBJ1-1; D is ambiguous. The CDR3 loop spans 12 amino acids. Trimming stripped 3 bases from V and 7 bases from J, with 9 bases between. The germline CDR1 and CDR2 sequences are SGHTA and FQGNSA.

The V gene is TRBV27, the J gene TRBJ2-7; the D gene is possibly TRBD2 (6 bases). CDR1 is MNHEY, CDR2 SMNVEV, per germline (reference sequence). V gave up 6 bases and J gave up 1 base, with 19 bases separating them. This CDR3 has 16 residues. CDR3 in amino acids: CASSPSLGGVSYEQYF. As DNA, the CDR3 is TGTGCCAGCAGCCCTAGCCTGGGGGGAGTGTCCTACGAGCAGTACTTC.

The table lists this clonotype with a few counts. V gene TRBV4-1 combines with J gene TRBJ1-2; TRBD1 matches 10 bases. V dropped 4 bases and J dropped 1; count of bases not matched to a gene: 6. Looked up from germline, CDR1 is MGHRA and CDR2 is YSYEKL. This CDR3 spans 16 amino acids. Here the CDR3 reads CASSPGTGAFNYGYTF. The CDR3 DNA reads TGCGCCAGCAGCCCGGGGACAGGGGCTTTTAACTATGGCTACACCTTC.

This chain joins TRBV5-4 and TRBJ2-1; 12 bases fit TRBD2. Germline CDR1 is SGHNT and CDR2 is YYREEE (reference sequence). Germline trimming cut 1 base from V and 3 bases from J; bases unmatched to any gene: 2. The CDR3 is 16 amino acids. The CDR3: CASSLRLAGDYNEQFF. The CDR3 DNA reads TGTGCCAGCAGCTTGAGACTAGCGGGGGACTACAATGAGCAGTTCTTC.

V is TRBV20-1 and J is TRBJ1-5; TRBD1 might be the D (5 bases). Trimming removed 1 base at V and 5 bases at J, with 21 bases between. From germline, CDR1 is DFQATT and CDR2 SNEGSKA (reference sequence). The CDR3 is 17 amino acids. The DNA of the CDR3 is TGCAGTGCTAGAGCCCGGGGGATTTTCGGCAGTGATCAGCCCCAGCATTTT. Protein product: CSARARGIFGSDQPQHF.

The chain is built from TRBV2 and TRBJ2-5; D not certain. V was trimmed by 8 bases and J by 6 bases, leaving 7 bases between them. CDR1 SNHLY and CDR2 FYNNEI come from the germline V gene. The CDR3 is made up of 10 amino acids. CDR3 in DNA: TGTGCCAGCTTCCAGCAGACCCAGTACTTC. This codes for CASFQQTQYF.

This chain uses TRBV7-2 with TRBJ2-4; the D gene is possibly TRBD1 (5 bases). From germline, CDR1 is SGHTA and CDR2 FQGNSA. V lost 3 bases, J lost 5 bases, and 17 bases lay in between. The CDR3 consists of 16 residues. The CDR3 nucleotides read TGTGCCAGCAGCTTCTCTCCTACAGGAATCGAAAACATTCAGTACTTC. As protein: CASSFSPTGIENIQYF.

In this sample, this clonotype turned up many times. This chain connects TRBV12-3 or TRBV12-4 to TRBJ2-1; D might be TRBD2 (5 bases). The length of the CDR3 is 14 residues. Trimming stripped 3 bases from V and 4 bases from J, with 10 bases between. The CDR3 DNA sequence: TGTGCCAGCAGTTTGGGGATAGCGTACAATGAGCAGTTCTTC. It specifies CASSLGIAYNEQFF.

This clonotype was picked up many times. CDR3 amino acids: CATSDPGTGDTQYF. In DNA form, the CDR3 reads TGTGCCACCAGTGACCCGGGGACAGGGGATACGCAGTATTTT. J is TRBJ2-3 and V is TRBV24-1; TRBD1 matches at 9 bases. V gave up 4 bases and J gave up 6 bases; unmatched junction bases: 4. Per germline, CDR1 KGHDR and CDR2 SFDVKD. The CDR3 has 14 residues.

V and J are TRBV12-3 or TRBV12-4 and TRBJ2-1; TRBD2 agrees at 14 bases. There are 18 residues in the CDR3. J lost 10 bases, V lost 6 bases, and 17 bases had no gene match. The CDR3 DNA reads TGTGCCAGCAGCCCCGGGACTAGCGGGGGCCCGGCCCAAGGGGAGCAGTTCTTC. As protein: CASSPGTSGGPAQGEQFF.

The chain employs TRBV7-2 and TRBJ2-7; D remains ambiguous. This CDR3 spans 13 amino acids. The V and J ends lost 2 bases and 3 bases respectively, with 8 bases between them. The germline V gene has CDR1 SGHTA and CDR2 FQGNSA. The CDR3 reads CASSLSYDYEQYF. The CDR3 coding sequence is TGTGCCAGCAGCTTATCATACGACTACGAGCAGTACTTC.

V is TRBV5-1 and J is TRBJ2-3; D call uncertain. Germline V gene lookup returns CDR1 SGHRS and CDR2 YFSETQ. This CDR3 region has 18 residues. Between the trimmed V and J ends, which lost 4 bases and 6 bases, there was a span of 27 bases. CDR3 protein: CASSPFGLAASAKDTQYF. In DNA form, the CDR3 reads TGCGCCAGCAGCCCGTTCGGGTTGGCGGCCTCCGCGAAGGATACGCAGTATTTT.

In this sample, this clonotype turned up a few times. This chain joins TRBV7-9 and TRBJ2-2, with 7 nucleotides matching TRBD1. Germline assignment: CDR1 SEHNR and CDR2 FQNEAQ (reference sequence). The junction had 8 bases not matched to a gene; V was cut back by 3 bases and J by 4 bases. The CDR3 is 16 residues long. Here the CDR3 DNA reads TGTGCCAGCAGCTTTAAAGCACGGACAGGCACCGGGGAGCTGTTTTTT. The encoded protein is CASSFKARTGTGELFF.

In its sample, this clonotype was seen a few times. The J gene is TRBJ2-3, the V gene TRBV3-1; D is perhaps TRBD2 (6 bases). CDR1 and CDR2 (germline): LGHDT, YNNKEL (reference sequence). V was cut by 4 bases and J by 4 bases, with 12 bases left in between. This CDR3 comprises 14 residues. CDR3 coding DNA: TGTGCCAGCAGCCCCCAGTGGGGGGCAGATACGCAGTATTTT. Protein: CASSPQWGADTQYF.

This clonotype was recorded many times. The rearrangement uses TRBV11-2 and TRBJ2-7; D may match TRBD1 or TRBD2 (5 bases each). The germline V and J ends were trimmed by 3 bases and 6 bases, with 18 bases remaining between them. CDR3 size: 15 residues. Germline CDR1 and CDR2: SGHAT and FQNNGV. CDR3 sequence (DNA): TGTGCCAGCAGCTTGTCGGGACCCCGAAGGTCCGAGCAGTACGTC. It encodes CASSLSGPRRSEQYV.

This clonotype was detected many times. The chain has TRBV12-3 or TRBV12-4 and TRBJ2-1, with TRBD1 matching 8 bases. Trimming removed 3 bases from V and 7 bases from J; junction bases left unmatched: 5. The CDR3 covers 14 residues. The CDR3 sequence: CASSFQGALNEQFF. The CDR3 nucleotides are TGTGCCAGCAGTTTCCAGGGGGCGCTGAATGAGCAGTTCTTC.